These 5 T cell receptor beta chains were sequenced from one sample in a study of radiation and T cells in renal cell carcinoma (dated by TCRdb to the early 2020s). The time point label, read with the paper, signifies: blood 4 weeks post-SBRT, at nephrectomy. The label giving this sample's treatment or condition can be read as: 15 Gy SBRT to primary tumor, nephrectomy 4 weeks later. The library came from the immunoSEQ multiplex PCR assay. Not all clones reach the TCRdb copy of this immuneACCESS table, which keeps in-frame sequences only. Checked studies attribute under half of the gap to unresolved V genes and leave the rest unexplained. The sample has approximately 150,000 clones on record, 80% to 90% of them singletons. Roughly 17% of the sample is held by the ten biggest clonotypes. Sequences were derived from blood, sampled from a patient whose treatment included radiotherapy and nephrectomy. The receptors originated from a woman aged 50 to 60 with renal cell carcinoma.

The CDR3 here is CASSLARDRAHTQYF. The CDR3 DNA sequence: TGCGCCAGCAGTCTAGCCCGGGACAGGGCGCATACGCAGTATTTT. The rearrangement uses TRBV23-1 and TRBJ2-3, with TRBD1 matching over 9 bases. TRBV23-1 has ORF status, its function being uncertain. The CDR3 spans 15 residues. V shed 4 bases and J 7 bases; nucleotides not matched to a gene: 9.

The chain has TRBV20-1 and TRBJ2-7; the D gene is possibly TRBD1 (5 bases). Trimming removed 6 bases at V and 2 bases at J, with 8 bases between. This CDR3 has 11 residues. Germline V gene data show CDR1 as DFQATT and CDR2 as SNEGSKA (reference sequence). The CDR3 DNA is TGCAGTGCCCAGGGTACCTACGAGCAGTACTTC. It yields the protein CSAQGTYEQYF.

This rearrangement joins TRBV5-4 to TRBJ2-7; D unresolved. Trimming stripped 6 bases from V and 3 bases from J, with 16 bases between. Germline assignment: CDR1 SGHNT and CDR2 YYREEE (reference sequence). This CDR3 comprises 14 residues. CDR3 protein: CASTPLPTDYEQYF. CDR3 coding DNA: TGTGCCAGCACCCCCCTCCCGACGGACTACGAGCAGTACTTC.

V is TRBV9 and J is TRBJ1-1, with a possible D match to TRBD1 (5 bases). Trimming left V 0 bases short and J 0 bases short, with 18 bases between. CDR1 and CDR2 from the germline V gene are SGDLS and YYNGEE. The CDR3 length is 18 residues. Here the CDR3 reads CASSVGLTRAALNTEAFF. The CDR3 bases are TGTGCCAGCAGCGTAGGTCTGACCAGGGCCGCGTTGAACACTGAAGCTTTCTTT.

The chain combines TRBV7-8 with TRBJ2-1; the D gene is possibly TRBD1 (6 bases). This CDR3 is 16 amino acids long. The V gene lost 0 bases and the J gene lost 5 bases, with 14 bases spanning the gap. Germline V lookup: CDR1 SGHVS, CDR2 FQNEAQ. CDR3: CASSLASGAWDNEQFF. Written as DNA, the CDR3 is TGTGCCAGCAGCTTAGCGTCAGGGGCTTGGGACAATGAGCAGTTCTTC.